What follows describes a single TCR beta chain. This sample is part of a study of T cell changes during pregnancy in multiple sclerosis. Sequencing used immunoSEQ multiplex PCR; TCRdb keeps in-frame clones, though not all of them. The sample lists tens of thousands of clones, around 90% occurring once. The CDR3 runs to 16 residues. Deletions cut 8 bases from V and 2 bases from J, with 18 bases between. Germline V CDR1 and CDR2: SNHLY, FYNNEI. The material was peripheral blood, obtained in the second trimester of pregnancy. The receptor was derived from a female donor in good health, enrolled as a control in a pregnancy study. The gene calls are TRBV2 and TRBJ2-2; perhaps TRBD1 as D (6 bases). The CDR3 spells CASGVQGLLNTGELFF. The CDR3 DNA sequence: TGTGCCAGCGGGGTCCAGGGGTTACTTAACACCGGGGAGCTGTTTTTT.